This record concerns one T cell receptor (beta chain) sequence. Its antigen remains unknown. This CDR3 is also generated by other DNA sequences in the sample. The data were obtained in a study of beta chain features in type 1 diabetes. Study-level findings and limits: Among all four CD4+ subsets, Type 1 diabetes patients had TCRB CDR3s that were moderately but significantly shorter. Patients showed naive, central memory and Treg TCRB repertoires that appeared more similar than those of healthy donors.

Per germline, CDR1 GTSNPN and CDR2 SVGIG (reference sequence). The V end was cut by 0 bases, the J end by 1 base, with 6 bases between. The CDR3 is 13 residues long. The sequenced template was cDNA made from the entire isolated RNA. Repertoires were generated with immunoSEQ multiplex PCR, while TCRdb's copy carries only in-frame clones and drops some. The data hold a few hundred thousand clones, with around 30% observed a single time. Every donor provided one heparinised blood draw, which averaged approximately 120 mL. Stem cell-like memory, regulatory, central memory and naive CD4+ cells were sorted via CD45RO/CCR7/CD25/CD127/CD95/CD27.

This chain joins TRBV30 and TRBJ1-1; no clear D. The sequenced sample was naive CD4+ T cells from blood. This clonotype originated in a man in his late teens or twenties in good health. DNA of the CDR3: TGTGCCTGGAGTGTATCCCGGAACACTGAAGCTTTCTTT. This codes for CAWSVSRNTEAFF.